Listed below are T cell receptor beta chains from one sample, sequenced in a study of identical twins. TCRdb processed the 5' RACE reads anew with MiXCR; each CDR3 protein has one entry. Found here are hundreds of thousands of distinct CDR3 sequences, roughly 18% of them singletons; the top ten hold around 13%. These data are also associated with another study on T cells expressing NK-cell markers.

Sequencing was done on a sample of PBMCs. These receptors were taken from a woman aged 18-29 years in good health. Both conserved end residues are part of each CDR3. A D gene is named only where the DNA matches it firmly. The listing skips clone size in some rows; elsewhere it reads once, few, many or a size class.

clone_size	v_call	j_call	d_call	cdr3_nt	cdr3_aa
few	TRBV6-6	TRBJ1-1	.	TGTGCCAGCATCTTGGGCTTCACTGAAGCTTTCTTT	CASILGFTEAFF
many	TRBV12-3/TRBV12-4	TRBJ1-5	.	TGTGCCAGCAGTTTATATCTTGGGGGTCCTAGCAATCAGCCCCAGCATTTT	CASSLYLGGPSNQPQHF
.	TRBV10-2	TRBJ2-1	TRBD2	TGCGCCAGCTGGGGCGGGAGAGAGGGCAATGAGCAGTTCTTC	CASWGGREGNEQFF
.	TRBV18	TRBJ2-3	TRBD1	TGTGCCAGCTCAGATACGGGACAGGGCACAGATACGCAGTATTTT	CASSDTGQGTDTQYF
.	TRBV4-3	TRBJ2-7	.	TGCGCCAGCAGCCAAGGGTTAGGTGACGAGCAGTACTTC	CASSQGLGDEQYF
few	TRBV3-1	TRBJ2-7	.	TGTGCCAGCAGCCGACAGGTCGACTACGAGCAGTACTTC	CASSRQVDYEQYF
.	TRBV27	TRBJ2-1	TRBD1	TGTGCCAGCAGTCCGAGGGACAGACAACCCAATGAGCAGTTCTTC	CASSPRDRQPNEQFF
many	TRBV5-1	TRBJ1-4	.	TGCGCCAGCAGCCTCAGGGCAACTAATGAAAAACTGTTTTTT	CASSLRATNEKLFF
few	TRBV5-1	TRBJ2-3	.	TGCGCCAGCAGCTTGCTGGTGGGGGATACGCAGTATTTT	CASSLLVGDTQYF
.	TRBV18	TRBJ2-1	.	TGTGCCAGCTCTTCAAGACTCAGCTCCTACAATGAGCTGTTCTTC	CASSSRLSSYNELFF
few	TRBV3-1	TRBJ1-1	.	TGTGCCAGCAGCCATTCACGGGGCAACGAGGGGGCTGAAGCTTTCTTT	CASSHSRGNEGAEAFF
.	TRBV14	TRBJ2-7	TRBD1	TGTGCCAGCAGCCAAGTCCAAGGGGAACCGGGACAGACCTACGAGCAGTACTTC	CASSQVQGEPGQTYEQYF
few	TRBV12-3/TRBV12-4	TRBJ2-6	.	TGTGCCAGCAGCAAATCAAGGGTCCCTGGGGCCAACGTCCTGACTTTC	CASSKSRVPGANVLTF
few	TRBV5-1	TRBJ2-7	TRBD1	TGCGCCAGCAGCGAGGGACAGGTTGACTACGAGCAGTACTTC	CASSEGQVDYEQYF